One sample yielded the 21 T cell receptor beta chains listed below, sequenced in a study of T cell repertoires in cytomegalovirus infection. TCRdb itself ran the reads through MiXCR, one entry per CDR3 protein. The sample holds roughly 250,000 distinct CDR3 sequences; 20% to 25% are singletons and the top ten take about 18%. The sample comprised CD8+ T cells from PBMCs. These receptors were taken from a human donor in good health (CMV status not recorded). Some clones in this sample may be carry-over from other donors' samples.

This clonotype showed up just a few times. The CDR3 loop reads CASSLEGPSSGVVYNEQFF. CDR3 DNA: TGTGCCAGCAGCTTAGAGGGCCCATCTAGCGGGGTAGTTTACAATGAGCAGTTCTTC. The J gene is TRBJ2-1, the V gene TRBV7-6; 9 bases fit TRBD2. Trimming cost V 1 base and J 4 bases; bases outside gene matches: 14. Germline CDR1 is SGHVS and CDR2 is FNYEAQ. The CDR3 is 19 residues long.

This clonotype was counted between two and nine times. This sequence joins TRBV20-1 and TRBJ2-3; 12 bases are shared with TRBD2. Looked up from germline, CDR1 is DFQATT and CDR2 is SNEGSKA (reference sequence). Trimming removed 6 bases from V and 3 bases from J; junction bases left unmatched: 7. CDR3 size: 15 residues. CDR3 region: CSAEGLAGTTDTQYF. DNA of the CDR3: TGCAGTGCCGAGGGACTAGCGGGCACTACAGATACGCAGTATTTT.

The CDR3 reads CASSLGSIIGYTEAFF. The CDR3 DNA is TGTGCCAGCAGCTTAGGGAGTATTATTGGGTACACTGAAGCTTTCTTT. The chain carries TRBV11-2 and TRBJ1-1, with D unresolved. V lost 1 base and J lost 3, with 15 bases in between. CDR3 length: 16 residues. Germline CDR1 is SGHAT and CDR2 is FQNNGV.

This clonotype was picked up a small number of times. This rearrangement joins TRBV20-1 to TRBJ2-1; 12 bases map to TRBD2. CDR1 is DFQATT, CDR2 SNEGSKA, per germline (reference sequence). CDR3 length: 16 residues. Trimming cost V 6 bases and J 3 bases; bases outside gene matches: 9. In DNA, the CDR3 is TGCAGTGCCAGACTAGCGGGGGCCAAAATCTACAATGAGCAGTTCTTC. Translated, it gives CSARLAGAKIYNEQFF.

This clonotype came up once. This chain links TRBV2 with TRBJ2-1; D possibly matches TRBD1 or TRBD2 (5 bases each). With 8 bases removed from V and 10 bases from J, the gap between germline ends came to 9 bases. The CDR3 is made up of 10 amino acids. The V gene's germline CDR1 is SNHLY and CDR2 FYNNEI. DNA of the CDR3: TGTGCCAGCGGGGGTCACGAGCAGTTCTTC. Translating it yields CASGGHEQFF. The variable domain in full, completed from reference TRBV2 and TRBJ2-1, reads EPEVTQTPSHQVTQMGQEVILRCVPISNHLYFYWYRQILGQKVEFLVSFYNNEISEKSEIFDDQFSVERPDGSNFTLKIRSTKLEDSAMYFCASGGHEQFFGPGTRLTVL.

This clonotype was found a few times. The chain recombines TRBV12-5 with TRBJ1-1; 9 nucleotides align to TRBD1. The V gene's germline CDR1 is LGHNT and CDR2 FRNRAP. The CDR3 has 12 amino acids. V trimming: 1 base; J trimming: 14 bases; junction bases outside the gene matches: 5. CDR3 bases: TGTGCTAGTGGTTTGGGGACAGGGGTGCGGTTCTTT. This codes for CASGLGTGVRFF.

In its sample, this clonotype was seen many times. The J gene is TRBJ2-7, the V gene TRBV7-9; tentatively, D is TRBD1 (6 bases). The CDR3 has 15 residues. In germline, CDR1 is SEHNR, CDR2 FQNEAQ (reference sequence). The ends were cut back, 2 bases at V and 1 base at J, with 12 bases in the middle. CDR3 in amino acids: CASSLLQGPSYEQYF. The CDR3 DNA follows: TGTGCCAGCAGCTTATTACAGGGACCATCCTACGAGCAGTACTTC.

This clonotype was found a few times. The chain uses TRBV7-9 and TRBJ2-1; 10 nucleotides match TRBD2. After removal of 6 bases from V and 9 bases from J, the junction contained 11 bases not matched to a gene. This CDR3 contains 15 residues. CDR1 and CDR2 from the germline V gene are SEHNR and FQNEAQ (reference sequence). CDR3 amino acids: CASSLLAGGRAEQFF. The CDR3 bases are TGTGCCAGCAGTTTGTTAGCGGGGGGCCGGGCTGAGCAGTTCTTC.

This clonotype turned up a few times. This CDR3 reads CASSPGQAFEAFF. In nucleotides, the CDR3 is TGTGCCAGCAGCCCCGGACAGGCCTTTGAAGCTTTCTTT. The chain joins TRBV7-9 to TRBJ1-1; 7 bases match TRBD1. V shed 5 bases, J shed 7 bases, and the junction held 7 bases outside the gene matches. The germline V gene has CDR1 SEHNR and CDR2 FQNEAQ (reference sequence). The CDR3 contains 13 residues.

The V gene is TRBV7-6, the J gene TRBJ1-1; no firm D call. V was shortened by 5 bases and J by 8 bases, with 9 bases between the two germline ends. The V gene's germline CDR1 is SGHVS and CDR2 FNYEAQ. The CDR3 spans 11 residues. This CDR3 reads CASSQAVEAFF. The CDR3 region has the DNA TGTGCCAGCAGCCAGGCGGTAGAAGCTTTCTTT.

Here the CDR3 DNA reads TGTGCCAGCAGCTATCCCACAGAGCCTAGGTTTGAAGCTTTCTTT. It codes for CASSYPTEPRFEAFF. The chain is built from TRBV7-9 and TRBJ1-1; no clear D. V was clipped by 4 bases and J by 7 bases, with 19 bases between them. This CDR3 is 15 amino acids long. From germline, CDR1 is SEHNR and CDR2 FQNEAQ (reference sequence).

Note on this clonotype: A much larger clone lies a single base off, so this may be a read error. The chain is built from TRBV7-8 and TRBJ1-6; D not certain. The CDR3 totals 14 residues. Germline V gene sequence: CDR1 SGHVS, CDR2 FQNEAQ. The V end was cut by 1 base, the J end by 7 bases, with 8 bases between. The DNA for the CDR3 is TGTGCCAGCAGCTTAGGATCCTGGAATTCACCCCTCCACTTT. Translation: CASSLGSWNSPLHF.

The rearrangement links TRBV6-5 to TRBJ2-5; 12 nucleotides line up with TRBD2. Unmatched junction bases numbered 8, after V lost 7 bases and J lost 2 bases. The CDR3 is 16 residues long. Germline assignment: CDR1 MNHEY and CDR2 SVGAGI. For the CDR3, the DNA is TGTGCCAGCAACACCCCTAGCGGGGGGGCACAAGAGACCCAGTACTTC. This translates into CASNTPSGGAQETQYF.

This clonotype was counted many times. The CDR3 nucleotides read TGTGCCAGCAGCCCGGGACAAGGTATCAGTCTGCCCCAGCATTTT. Amino acids: CASSPGQGISLPQHF. V usage is TRBV7-6 and J usage is TRBJ1-5; D perhaps matches TRBD1 (6 bases). Germline V gene sequence: CDR1 SGHVS, CDR2 FNYEAQ. Trimming pared 5 bases from V and 9 bases from J, leaving 20 bases between. The CDR3 length is 15 residues.

V is TRBV9 and J is TRBJ2-6, with D uncertain. Germline V lookup: CDR1 SGDLS, CDR2 YYNGEE. Trimming removed 6 bases from V and 2 bases from J, with 12 bases in between. The CDR3 has 15 residues. Here the CDR3 reads CASTTTNAGANVLTF. DNA of the CDR3: TGTGCCAGCACAACTACGAACGCTGGGGCCAACGTCCTGACTTTC.

This clonotype was seen at least ten times. This sequence joins TRBV7-9 and TRBJ2-7, with D unclear. This CDR3 region has 14 residues. V was trimmed by 10 bases and J by 3 bases, leaving 19 bases between them. Germline-derived CDR1 and CDR2 are SEHNR and FQNEAQ (reference sequence). CDR3 nucleotides: TGTGCCATCGAGCCCCGGCCTGGAGACTACGAGCAGTACTTC. Protein sequence: CAIEPRPGDYEQYF.

This clonotype was counted many times. The chain is built from TRBV12-3 or TRBV12-4 and TRBJ2-5, with 7 bases identical to TRBD1. CDR3 size: 16 residues. The ends lost 4 bases at V and 6 bases at J; junction bases unmatched: 14. CDR3 coding DNA: TGTGCCAGCAGTTACGAGACAGGGAAATCCCGGCAGACCCAGTACTTC. This sequence encodes CASSYETGKSRQTQYF.

This clonotype was counted at least ten times. The chain recombines TRBV7-8 with TRBJ1-5, with TRBD1 identical over 8 bases. Unmatched junction bases numbered 6, after V lost 5 bases and J lost 6 bases. Germline V lookup: CDR1 SGHVS, CDR2 FQNEAQ. The CDR3 extends over 14 amino acids. The CDR3 sequence: CASSQRQGLQPQHF. The CDR3 nucleotides read TGTGCCAGCAGCCAGAGACAGGGGCTTCAGCCCCAGCATTTT.

This clonotype has at least ten counts. This chain uses TRBV7-2 with TRBJ2-3, with a tentative D call TRBD2 (5 bases). Germline V gene data show CDR1 as SGHTA and CDR2 as FQGNSA. CDR3 length equals 14 residues. V was shortened by 4 bases and J by 4 bases, with 12 bases between the two germline ends. The CDR3: CASSSWTEADTQYF. DNA for the CDR3: TGTGCCAGCAGCTCCTGGACGGAGGCAGATACGCAGTATTTT.

This clonotype has a handful of counts. This chain uses TRBV29-1 with TRBJ2-1; D is unclear. Looked up from germline, CDR1 is SQVTM and CDR2 is ANQGSEA. This CDR3 is built from 13 residues. The V gene lost 6 bases and the J gene lost 6 bases, with 15 bases spanning the gap. CDR3 coding DNA: TGCAGCGTAATCGGTGGGAACTTCAATGAGCAGTTCTTC. Its protein is CSVIGGNFNEQFF.

This clonotype was detected a few times. The chain has TRBV5-6 and TRBJ2-5; 7 nucleotides match TRBD2. V was pared by 2 bases and J by 3 bases, with 7 bases of the junction left unmatched. Germline loops: CDR1 SGHDT, CDR2 YYEEEE. This CDR3 spans 15 amino acids. DNA for the CDR3: TGTGCCAGCAGCTTACTAGCGCGAGTAAAAGAGACCCAGTACTTC. Encoded protein: CASSLLARVKETQYF.